This is a list of T cell receptor beta chains from one sample in a study of shared clonotypes between healthy human individuals. Profiled with immunoSEQ multiplex PCR; TCRdb holds only in-frame clones, not every one. This table holds about 2,200,000 clones, just over 90% found once. The sequencing input was naive CD8+ T cells from PBMCs. These receptors were taken from a man in his late teens or twenties in good health. Some clones in this sample may be carry-over from other donors' samples. Each CDR3 is given with its conserved first and last residue. A D gene is named only where the DNA matches it firmly. Clone size, where shown, is once, few, many, or a class for clones that have expanded.

j_gene,d_gene,abundance,v_gene,CDR3nt,CDR3aa
TRBJ1-2,TRBD1,NA,TRBV19,TGTGCCAGTAGTCCCCGACAGGGGGATGGCTATGGCTACACCTTC,CASSPRQGDGYGYTF
TRBJ2-2,TRBD1,NA,TRBV9,TGTGCCAGCAGCGTAGCCCGAACCTACAGGGGTGACACCGGGGAGCTGTTTTTT,CASSVARTYRGDTGELFF
TRBJ2-1,TRBD2,NA,TRBV6-5,TGTGCCAGCAGACTTAGGACTAGACCGAATGAGCAGTTCTTC,CASRLRTRPNEQFF
TRBJ2-5,TRBD2,NA,TRBV4-3,TGCGCCAGCAGCCCTCTGCTAGCGGGAGGGCCCAAGACCCAGTACTTC,CASSPLLAGGPKTQYF
TRBJ2-1,NA,once,TRBV19,TGTGCCAGTAGCTTTAGGCCTCTCCAACTGAGCTCCTACAATGAGCAGTTCTTC,CASSFRPLQLSSYNEQFF
TRBJ2-2,TRBD2,NA,TRBV27,TGTGCCAGCAGTTTAATCGCGGGAGGACTCCCCGGGGAGCTGTTTTTT,CASSLIAGGLPGELFF
TRBJ2-7,NA,NA,TRBV27,TGTGCCAGCAGTCTATTGGGGGACTACGAGCAGTACTTC,CASSLLGDYEQYF
TRBJ2-7,NA,NA,TRBV5-1,TGCGCCAGCAGCCTCAAACAGGGGACTTCCTACGAGCAGTACTTC,CASSLKQGTSYEQYF
TRBJ1-2,NA,NA,TRBV5-1,TGCGCCAGCAGCTTCCGACAGGACCCGTCTAACTATGGCTACACCTTC,CASSFRQDPSNYGYTF
TRBJ2-3,TRBD2,NA,TRBV11-1,TGTGCCAGCAGCTTAGCGGCGGGAGAGGATACGCAGTATTTT,CASSLAAGEDTQYF
TRBJ2-7,NA,NA,TRBV28,TGTGCCAGCAGTTTTATCGGCAGGGGCTTCGACGAGCAGTACTTC,CASSFIGRGFDEQYF
TRBJ2-1,TRBD1,once,TRBV18,TGTGCCAGCTCACCTGGCTCGGGACAGATCTACAATGAGCAGTTCTTC,CASSPGSGQIYNEQFF